This T cell receptor (beta chain) was observed in a study of T cells in Graves' hyperthyroidism and ophthalmopathy. Per the germline V gene, CDR1 is SGHNT and CDR2 is YYREEE (reference sequence). V dropped 3 bases and J dropped 4 bases, with 21 bases sitting between them. This CDR3 is built from 17 residues. Amplified TCR beta CDR3 regions came from RNA transcripts. TCR CDR3 regions were first amplified by RT-PCR with HTBI primers. One entry per CDR3 protein, called by TCRdb with MiXCR from the multiplex PCR reads. The sample has under 400,000 distinct CDR3 sequences, roughly 18% seen once. Study results and limitations: The model forecast ophthalmopathy, anticipating it by a median approximately 7 months before onset. Blood also contained most expanded thyroid clonotypes above 0.001.

The study excluded patients with uncontrolled infection, other autoimmune disease, pregnancy or lactation. This clonotype came up many times. The antigen is undetermined. This receptor was taken from a woman aged 45-65 years with Graves' hyperthyroidism. Sample: blood. The chain joins TRBV5-4 to TRBJ2-3; a weak D match, TRBD2 (6 bases). CDR3: CASSSDGASARADTQYF. The DNA for the CDR3 is TGTGCCAGCAGCTCCGACGGGGCTAGCGCGAGAGCAGATACGCAGTATTTT.